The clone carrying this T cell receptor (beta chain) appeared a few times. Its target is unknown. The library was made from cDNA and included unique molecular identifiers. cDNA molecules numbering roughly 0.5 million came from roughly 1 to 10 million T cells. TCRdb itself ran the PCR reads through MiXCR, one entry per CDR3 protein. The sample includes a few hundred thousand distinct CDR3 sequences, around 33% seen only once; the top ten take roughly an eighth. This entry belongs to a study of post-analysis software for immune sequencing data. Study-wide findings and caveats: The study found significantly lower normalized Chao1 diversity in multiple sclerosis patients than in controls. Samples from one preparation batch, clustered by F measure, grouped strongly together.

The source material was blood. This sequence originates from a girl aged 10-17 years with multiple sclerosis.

DNA of the CDR3: TGTGCCAGCTCACCGCAGGCAGGGGCCGGTCAGCCCCAGCATTTT. It is translated as CASSPQAGAGQPQHF. The chain has TRBV18 and TRBJ1-5; maybe TRBD1 (6 bases). Germline CDR1 reads KGHSH; CDR2 reads LQKENI. The CDR3 extends over 15 amino acids. The germline V and J ends were trimmed by 3 bases and 6 bases, with 15 bases remaining between them. The whole variable domain, filled in from reference TRBV18 and TRBJ1-5, reads NAGVMQNPRHLVRRRGQEARLRCSPMKGHSHVYWYRQLPEEGLKFMVYLQKENIIDESGMPKERFSAEFPKEGPSILRIQQVVRGDSAAYFCASSPQAGAGQPQHFGDGTRLSIL.